A selection of T cell receptor beta chains follows, all from one sample in a study of CD8+ T cells in alopecia areata. This table comes from immunoSEQ multiplex PCR, and its TCRdb copy is limited to in-frame clones, with some not included. The table includes approximately 6,700 clones, about two thirds detected once. The input for sequencing was skin, taken at week 0. These receptors were taken from a human donor with alopecia areata. CDR3s include the opening cysteine and the closing phenylalanine or tryptophan. Clone sizes are given selectively: once, few, many, or a class where the clone is expanded.

v_gene	len	j_gene	abundance	CDR3aa
TRBV29-1	13	TRBJ2-3	.	CSVVPENRDTQYF
TRBV7-2	15	TRBJ2-5	.	CASSSPENRAETQYF
TRBV6-1	12	TRBJ1-2	few	CASGRGPYGYTF
TRBV7-2	13	TRBJ2-3	.	CASSLGPQDTQYF
TRBV5-1	17	TRBJ2-5	few	CASSLALGSSTQETQYF
TRBV27	14	TRBJ2-1	.	CATSGQSSYNEQFF
TRBV28	13	TRBJ1-3	.	CASRSIVGNTIYF
TRBV7-2	16	TRBJ2-7	.	CASSLAASGGVYEQYF
TRBV5-1	18	TRBJ2-2	.	CASSLGTGGAANTGELFF
TRBV7-8	15	TRBJ1-2	.	CASSLQPGRDYGYTF
TRBV7-9	14	TRBJ2-7	few	CASSLDRGVYEQYF
TRBV4-1	15	TRBJ2-7	.	CASSQDGQGGYEQYF
TRBV7-2	15	TRBJ2-7	few	CASSRTRVLGDEQYF
TRBV19	15	TRBJ2-1	.	CASSIELAGYNEQFF
TRBV5-1	14	TRBJ1-1	.	CASSLVLTNNEAFF
TRBV10-3	15	TRBJ2-1	once	CAISDSGGAYNEQFF
TRBV7-6	13	TRBJ2-7	.	CASSLVEGSEQYF
TRBV5-1	17	TRBJ1-3	.	CASSGGDRYYSGNTIYF
TRBV18	15	TRBJ2-2	few	CASSTGTSNTGELFF
TRBV5-1	17	TRBJ2-1	few	CASSWGGLAGGRNEQFF
TRBV30	13	TRBJ1-3	.	CAWIISGGNTIYF
TRBV7-1	15	TRBJ2-2	few	CASSSTGAFTGELFF
TRBV7-8	14	TRBJ1-1	few	CASSLGGPGAEAFF
TRBV15	18	TRBJ2-1	.	CATSRTLGGPQERTEQFF
TRBV7-2	19	TRBJ2-7	.	CASSLVSRTSGRRPYEQYF
TRBV4-3	16	TRBJ2-5	few	CASSQVLDSHGETQYF
TRBV23-1	14	TRBJ2-7	few	CASSHPDRGYEQYF
TRBV9	16	TRBJ1-2	.	CASSPRTGGVPMNYTF
TRBV4-1	17	TRBJ2-7	.	CASSRDPGLAGSYEQYF
TRBV13	18	TRBJ2-7	few	CASSPPFTRDRLTYEQYF
TRBV2	13	TRBJ2-5	.	CASSDGVGETQYF
TRBV7-9	11	TRBJ1-1	.	CASSRSGEAFF
TRBV19	13	TRBJ2-7	.	CASQTGTDNEQYF
TRBV5-4	17	TRBJ2-2	few	CASSLYRGRANTGELFF
TRBV19	16	TRBJ2-7	few	CATSQIGGFDSYEQYF
TRBV14	14	TRBJ2-5	.	CASSQIRGGETQYF
TRBV10-3	16	TRBJ2-3	.	CAISESGAGGTDTQYF
TRBV12-1	13	TRBJ2-3	.	CASSQGYTDTQYF
TRBV7-6	13	TRBJ1-2	.	CASSLGTGGSYTF
TRBV10-3	15	TRBJ1-2	.	CAISEGQGASYGYTF
TRBV12-2	15	TRBJ2-7	.	CASRLAAAVSYEQYF
TRBV11-2	13	TRBJ1-1	.	CASSLTGLTEAFF
TRBV5-4	16	TRBJ1-2	.	CASSSTYGGSNYGYTF
TRBV27	13	TRBJ1-1	.	CASSFGLNTEAFF
TRBV7-2	14	TRBJ2-2	once	CASSYVLNTGELFF
TRBV7-9	13	TRBJ1-1	few	CASSLQTGAEAFF
TRBV9	13	TRBJ2-2	few	CASSPRVTGELFF
TRBV5-1	14	TRBJ2-1	.	CASSLAIGGDEQFF
TRBV20-1	11	TRBJ1-1	.	CSARTVTEAFF